This record covers a single T cell receptor (beta chain). Its antigen is not identified. CDR1 is SGHDN and CDR2 is FVKESK in the germline V gene. CDR3 length: 15 residues. V was cut by 0 bases and J by 2 bases, with 10 bases left in between. These data originate in a study of STAT5B mutations in CD4+ large granular lymphocyte leukemia. Study findings and constraints: Main leukemic clonotypes were patient-specific, but 20% to 25% appeared at low frequency elsewhere. Compared with healthy controls (2/35), patient top clones favored TRBV06 (8/27).

This was a survey-level run. This table comes from immunoSEQ multiplex PCR, and its TCRdb copy is limited to in-frame clones, with some not included. The sample yields more than 35,000 clones, around 85% seen once. The receptor comes from a human donor in good health. Material for sequencing was CD4+ T cells from blood buffy coats. The chain employs TRBV14 and TRBJ1-1; D is possibly TRBD1 (6 bases). CDR3 sequence (DNA): TGTGCCAGCAGCCAAGATCAACAGGGTAACACTGAAGCTTTCTTT. This encodes CASSQDQQGNTEAFF.